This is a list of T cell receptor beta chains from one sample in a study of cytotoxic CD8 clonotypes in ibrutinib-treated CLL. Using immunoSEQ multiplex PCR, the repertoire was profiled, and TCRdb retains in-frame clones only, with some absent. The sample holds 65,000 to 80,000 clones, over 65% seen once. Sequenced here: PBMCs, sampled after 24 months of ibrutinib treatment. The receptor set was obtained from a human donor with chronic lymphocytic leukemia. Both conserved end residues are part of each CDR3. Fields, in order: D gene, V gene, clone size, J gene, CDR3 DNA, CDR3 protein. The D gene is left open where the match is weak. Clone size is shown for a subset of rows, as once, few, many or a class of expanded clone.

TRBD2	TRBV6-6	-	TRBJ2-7	TGTGCCAGCAGTAACCTAGCGGGATTGGCGTACGAGCAGTACTTC	CASSNLAGLAYEQYF
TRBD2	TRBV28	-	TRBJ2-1	TGTGCCAGCAGTTACCCTTGGGGGAGCGGGGAAAACAATGAGCAGTTCTTC	CASSYPWGSGENNEQFF
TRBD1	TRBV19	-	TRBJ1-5	TGTGCCAGCACTACAGGGGGCAAACAGCCCCAGCATTTT	CASTTGGKQPQHF
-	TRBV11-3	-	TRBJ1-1	TGTGCCAGCAGCCTCCGGGAGAACACTGAAGCTTTCTTT	CASSLRENTEAFF
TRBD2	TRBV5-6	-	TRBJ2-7	TGTGCCAGCAGCTTGGGAACTAGCGGGAGGATCTACGAGCAGTACTTC	CASSLGTSGRIYEQYF
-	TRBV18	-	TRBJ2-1	TGTGCCAGCTCACCACGGGGCGACAATGAGCAGTTCTTC	CASSPRGDNEQFF
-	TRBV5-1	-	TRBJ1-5	TGCGCCAGCAGCTTGGCCGGGGGGAATCAGCCCCAGCATTTT	CASSLAGGNQPQHF
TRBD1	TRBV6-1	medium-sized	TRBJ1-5	TGTGCCAGCACCGAGGGAGGGGGCCTCAATCAGCCCCAGCATTTT	CASTEGGGLNQPQHF
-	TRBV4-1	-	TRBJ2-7	TGCGCCAGCATGGGGATCGGGTACGAGCAGTACTTC	CASMGIGYEQYF
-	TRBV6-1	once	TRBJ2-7	TGTGCCAGCAGTGAAGCAGGGGCCAAGTACTTC	CASSEAGAKYF
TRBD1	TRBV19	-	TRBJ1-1	TGTGCCAGTAGTAGGTTGGGACAGCGAGGGAGCACTGAAGCTTTCTTT	CASSRLGQRGSTEAFF
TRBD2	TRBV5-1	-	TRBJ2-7	TGCGCCAGCAGCTTGGTGCCCCCTCTGGCGGGAGGTTTCTACGAGCAGTACTTC	CASSLVPPLAGGFYEQYF
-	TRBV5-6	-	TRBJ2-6	TGTGCCAGCAGCTTGAGGGTCTCTGGGGCCAACGTCCTGACTTTC	CASSLRVSGANVLTF
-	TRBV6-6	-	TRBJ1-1	TGTGCCAGCAGTTACTCTACAAACACTGAAGCTTTCTTT	CASSYSTNTEAFF
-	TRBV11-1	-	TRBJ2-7	TGTGCCAGCAGTTTTTCAGGCGGGACAACCTACGAGCAGTACTTC	CASSFSGGTTYEQYF
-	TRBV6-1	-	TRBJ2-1	TGTGCCAGCAGTGAAAACCCCTATAACCCCTACAATGAGCAGTTCTTC	CASSENPYNPYNEQFF
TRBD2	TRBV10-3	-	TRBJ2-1	TGTGCCATCAGTGAGTCGGGAGGGACTAGTGTTATTGAGCAGTTCTTC	CAISESGGTSVIEQFF
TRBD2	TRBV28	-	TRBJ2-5	TGTGCCAGCAGTTTATCTAGCGGGAGGGTCCGGGAGACCCAGTACTTC	CASSLSSGRVRETQYF
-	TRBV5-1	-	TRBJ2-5	TGCGCCAGCAGCTTGCCCAGCGGAGTGGGAGAGACCCAGTACTTC	CASSLPSGVGETQYF
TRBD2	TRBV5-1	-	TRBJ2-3	TGCGCCAGCAGCTTTGGCGGGGGGGCAGATACGCAGTATTTT	CASSFGGGADTQYF
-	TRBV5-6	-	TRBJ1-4	TGTGCCAGCAGCTCTCCCTCGCTGGGGGAAAAACTGTTTTTT	CASSSPSLGEKLFF
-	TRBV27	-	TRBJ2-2	TGTGCCAGCAGTTTATGGGATCCGAACACCGGGGAGCTGTTTTTT	CASSLWDPNTGELFF
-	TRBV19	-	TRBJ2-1	TGTGCCAGTACCGGAGAGACGAGTCAATACAATGAGCAGTTCTTC	CASTGETSQYNEQFF
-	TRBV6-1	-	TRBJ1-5	TGTGCCAGCAGTGAACTGTGGTCGAGCAATCAGCCCCAGCATTTT	CASSELWSSNQPQHF
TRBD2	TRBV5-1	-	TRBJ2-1	TGCGCCAGCAGCTCCCTTACTAGCGGGGTAAGCTCCTACAATGAGCAGTTCTTC	CASSSLTSGVSSYNEQFF
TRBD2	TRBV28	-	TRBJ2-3	TGTGCCAGCAGTTTTTCATCGGGACTAGCGGGATTTTACACAGATACGCAGTATTTT	CASSFSSGLAGFYTDTQYF
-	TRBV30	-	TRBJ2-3	TGTGCCTGGAGTTCCGGGGCCACAGATACGCAGTATTTT	CAWSSGATDTQYF
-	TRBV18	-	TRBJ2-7	TGTGCCAGCTCCGCCGGCGGGCAGGCGGGGGAGCAGTACTTC	CASSAGGQAGEQYF
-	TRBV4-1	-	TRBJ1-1	TGCGCCAGCAGCCAAGGAACTGGGAGGGCGAACACTGAAGCTTTCTTT	CASSQGTGRANTEAFF
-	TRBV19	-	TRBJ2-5	TGTGCCAGTAGTACCGCCGGGGAGACCCAGTACTTC	CASSTAGETQYF
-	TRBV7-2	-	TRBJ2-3	TGTGCCAGCAGCAGGGGATGGCGGCTGAGCACAGATACGCAGTATTTT	CASSRGWRLSTDTQYF
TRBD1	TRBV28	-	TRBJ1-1	TGTGCCAGCAAACTAGGAGGGGGCGTGTACACTGAAGCTTTCTTT	CASKLGGGVYTEAFF